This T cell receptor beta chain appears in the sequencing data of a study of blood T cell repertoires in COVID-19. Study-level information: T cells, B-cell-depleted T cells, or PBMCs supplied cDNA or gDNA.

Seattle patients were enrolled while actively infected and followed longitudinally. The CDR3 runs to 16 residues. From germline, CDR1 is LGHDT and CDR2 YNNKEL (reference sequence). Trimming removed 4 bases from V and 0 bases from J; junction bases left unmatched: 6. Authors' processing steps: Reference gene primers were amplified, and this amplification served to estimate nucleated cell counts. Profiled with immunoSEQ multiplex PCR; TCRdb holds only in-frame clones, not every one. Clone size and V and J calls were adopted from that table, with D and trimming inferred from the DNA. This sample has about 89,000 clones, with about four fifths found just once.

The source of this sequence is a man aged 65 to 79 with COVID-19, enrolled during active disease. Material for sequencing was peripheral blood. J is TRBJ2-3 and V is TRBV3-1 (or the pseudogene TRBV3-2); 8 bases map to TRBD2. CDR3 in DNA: TGTGCCAGCAGCCCATCAGTAGCGGGGAGCACAGATACGCAGTATTTT. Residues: CASSPSVAGSTDTQYF.